The rows below give T cell receptor beta chains drawn from one sample of a study of cytomegalovirus exposure and HLA in healthy donors. Clones were sequenced by immunoSEQ multiplex PCR, and TCRdb holds only the in-frame ones, with some missing. The data contain 120,000 to 150,000 clones, approximately 80% of them singletons. The sequenced sample consisted of PBMCs. The receptors stem from a man between 18 and 35 years old in good health and CMV-seronegative. Each CDR3 is given with its conserved first and last residue. Fields, in order: V gene, D gene, J gene, CDR3 protein. D genes are given only for firm matches.

TRBV19	TRBD1	TRBJ1-5	CASRRYRGLGGNQPQHF
TRBV30	TRBD2	TRBJ2-1	CAWSGTSSNYNEQFF
TRBV11-2	-	TRBJ2-4	CASSAETGHLAKNIQYF
TRBV6-5	TRBD1	TRBJ1-2	CASSYSGDRGAGYTF
TRBV28	TRBD1	-	CASRWTGTYEQYF
TRBV5-1	TRBD1	TRBJ2-7	CASSLARRQGVDEQYF
TRBV5-1	TRBD2	TRBJ2-7	CASRLADSYEQYF
TRBV7-2	-	TRBJ2-5	CASSTHLAPRETQYF
TRBV30	TRBD1	TRBJ2-1	CAWSSPSRTGVDEQFF
TRBV5-1	-	TRBJ1-2	CASSLVSGEGNYGYTF
TRBV29-1	TRBD1	TRBJ1-1	CSAGTGDTEAFF
TRBV29-1	TRBD2	TRBJ2-7	CSVEGPSGAYEQYF
TRBV7-2	TRBD1	TRBJ1-2	CASSAGTGGNYGYTF
TRBV11-3	-	TRBJ1-5	CASSSRPETGKFGVEPQHF
TRBV27	-	TRBJ1-1	CASRIAGAHMEAFF
TRBV6-5	-	TRBJ2-7	CASRHQGGEQYF
TRBV7-9	-	TRBJ1-1	CASSSGIMNTEAFF
TRBV4-1	-	TRBJ1-1	CASSPIEREGNTEAFF
TRBV12-5	TRBD1	TRBJ1-4	CASGLAGTGNEKLFF
TRBV6-5	-	TRBJ1-1	CASSSMGQNTEAFF
TRBV5-1	TRBD2	TRBJ2-7	CASSPELAGVLEQYF
TRBV9	-	TRBJ2-1	CASSVGLLSSYNEQFF
TRBV5-1	TRBD1	TRBJ2-7	CASSPDRDPYEQYF
TRBV28	TRBD2	TRBJ2-7	CASELAGALYEQYF
TRBV28	TRBD2	TRBJ2-1	CASRPGTSGFREQFF
TRBV7-9	-	TRBJ2-7	CASSFEVYEQYF
TRBV30	TRBD1	TRBJ1-1	CAWVRAGGGTEAFF
TRBV10-3	-	TRBJ1-6	CATTSDSPHNSPLHF
TRBV13	TRBD2	TRBJ2-7	CASSPGTSGQTYEQYF
TRBV7-5	-	TRBJ2-4	CVRSLLTRHPPAKNIQYF
TRBV11-2	TRBD2	TRBJ2-1	CASSFTSGIYNEQFF
TRBV6-1	-	TRBJ2-7	CASSDYDSYEQYF
TRBV28	-	TRBJ1-2	CASSLGGENYGYTF
TRBV11-2	TRBD1	TRBJ1-1	CASSFYRGIGNTEAFF
TRBV2	-	TRBJ1-4	CASSVDRRNEKLFF
TRBV7-2	-	TRBJ2-2	CASGARYGELFF
TRBV25-1	-	-	CASSDGAGASYEQYF
TRBV5-1	TRBD1	TRBJ2-1	CASSTPTGQGTNEQFF
TRBV7-9	-	TRBJ1-4	CASSRRTRGNEKLFF
TRBV28	-	TRBJ2-7	CASSLHGNKDYEQYF
TRBV9	-	TRBJ2-1	CASSVTSLVDEQFF
TRBV5-1	TRBD2	TRBJ2-3	CASSVGLAGTNTQYF
TRBV5-1	-	TRBJ2-2	CASSPALASTGELFF
TRBV30	-	TRBJ2-2	CAWSSGGPGELFF
TRBV14	TRBD2	TRBJ2-1	CASSHPKTSGTFSSYNEQFF
TRBV7-2	-	TRBJ2-7	CASNPSTEAYEQYF
TRBV19	TRBD1	TRBJ1-4	CASRRTGGETNEKLFF
TRBV7-2	-	TRBJ2-2	CASSQATVTGELFF
TRBV5-4	-	TRBJ1-1	CASSEDTRGTEAFF
TRBV6-1	-	TRBJ1-1	CASIPREGTPSEAFF
TRBV19	-	TRBJ1-4	CASSLTGNRQGEKLFF
TRBV10-2	-	TRBJ1-5	CASSAGASEGRPQHF
TRBV7-8	-	TRBJ1-5	CASRPTVTGTISNQPQHF
TRBV6-1	-	TRBJ2-1	CASSEAGSERFF
TRBV7-3	-	TRBJ1-1	CASSSGQNTEAFF